Listed below are T cell receptor beta chains from one sample, sequenced in a study of PD-1 blockade in classical Hodgkin lymphoma. Generated by immunoSEQ multiplex PCR, the TCRdb table keeps only in-frame clones and is missing some. The table shows approximately 61,000 clones, with 85% to 90% occurring only once. Source: peripheral blood mononuclear cells (PBMCs), taken at baseline. The receptors come from a human donor with classical Hodgkin lymphoma. Each CDR3 is given with its conserved first and last residue. A D gene is named only where the DNA matches it firmly. Clone size is shown for a subset of rows, as once, few, many or a class of expanded clone.

clone_size	d_call	cdr3_length	v_call	j_call	cdr3_nt	cdr3_aa
-	-	14	TRBV6-1	TRBJ2-2	TGTGCCAGTACTAGGGATCCGGAAACCGGGGAGCTGTTTTTT	CASTRDPETGELFF
-	-	13	TRBV18	TRBJ1-3	TGTGCCAGCGCGTCTCGCGGTGGAAACACCATATATTTT	CASASRGGNTIYF
once	-	13	TRBV14	TRBJ2-7	TGTGCCAGCAGCCTGGACGGAGCCTACGAGCAGTACTTC	CASSLDGAYEQYF
-	-	17	TRBV25-1	TRBJ1-1	TGTGCCAGCAGAGAGAGGATCAGCGGGGGTTCTGAGACTGAAGCTTTCTTT	CASRERISGGSETEAFF
few	-	13	TRBV27	TRBJ1-4	TGTGCCAGCAGTTTCGAAAATTCTGAAAAACTGTTTTTT	CASSFENSEKLFF
-	TRBD1	15	TRBV7-6	TRBJ2-1	TGTGCCAGCAGCTTCCGACAGGGCATGAGGAATGAGCAGTTCTTC	CASSFRQGMRNEQFF
-	-	14	TRBV9	TRBJ2-5	TGTGCCAGCAGCGAGCGGGTGGGGTGGGAGACCCAGTACTTC	CASSERVGWETQYF
-	-	15	TRBV7-6	TRBJ2-3	TGTGCCAGCAGCTCAGTCGGGGCAGTCACAGATACGCAGTATTTT	CASSSVGAVTDTQYF
-	-	16	TRBV28	TRBJ1-5	TGTGCCAGCAGTCCCGTACCCTTTGGAGGCAATCAGCCCCAGCATTTT	CASSPVPFGGNQPQHF
-	-	13	TRBV2	TRBJ2-5	TGTGCCACCGCTCGACTCGTCCAAGAGACCCAGTACTTC	CATARLVQETQYF
-	-	12	TRBV6-1	TRBJ1-1	TGTGCCGCCCGGACGGAAAACACTGAAGCTTTCTTT	CAARTENTEAFF
-	-	15	TRBV28	TRBJ1-5	TGTGCCGCCCGGGGGGCAGGCTATAGCAATCAGCCCCAGCATTTT	CAARGAGYSNQPQHF
-	-	14	TRBV6-5	TRBJ2-2	TGTGCCAGCAGTTGGACCGCGAACACCGGGGAGCTGTTTTTT	CASSWTANTGELFF
-	-	14	TRBV7-9	TRBJ2-1	TGTGCCAGCAGCCCCCCGAGGTCGGGCAATGAGCAGTTCTTC	CASSPPRSGNEQFF
-	TRBD1	17	TRBV18	TRBJ1-4	TGTGCCAGCTCACCAACGGGACAGGGGGCGCGGGGCGAAAAACTGTTTTTT	CASSPTGQGARGEKLFF
-	-	13	TRBV5-4	TRBJ1-5	TGTGCCAGCAGCCGGGGTAGTTTATTGGCCCAGCATTTT	CASSRGSLLAQHF
-	TRBD1	14	TRBV7-9	TRBJ1-2	TGTGCCAGCAGCTTAGACAGGGGGCAAGGTGGCTACACCTTC	CASSLDRGQGGYTF
-	TRBD1	15	TRBV2	TRBJ2-7	TGTGCCAGCAGTCCAAAAACCGGGACAGGGGGACCGGGGTACTTC	CASSPKTGTGGPGYF
-	-	13	TRBV7-7	TRBJ2-2	TGTGCTAGTGGGGGGACCTACACCGGGGAGCTGTTTTTT	CASGGTYTGELFF